The 22 T cell receptor beta chains in this list originate from one sample, sequenced in a study of blood T cell repertoires in COVID-19. Libraries were prepared by immunoSEQ multiplex PCR; TCRdb keeps only in-frame clonotypes and omits some of them. The sample includes more than 300,000 clones, around 91% seen only once; the top ten take around 0.93%. What was sequenced was peripheral blood. The source is a woman aged 40 to 50 with COVID-19, enrolled during active disease.

This chain joins TRBV5-1 and TRBJ2-5; 7 nucleotides agree with TRBD1. The germline CDR1 and CDR2 sequences are SGHRS and YFSETQ. V dropped 3 bases and J dropped 2; count of bases not matched to a gene: 13. The CDR3 is 17 residues long. The CDR3 DNA reads as TGCGCCAGCAGCTCGAACATTCCGGGACAGCCTCAAGAGACCCAGTACTTC. This translates into CASSSNIPGQPQETQYF.

This clone has just one count. V and J are TRBV5-1 and TRBJ2-1; D uncertain. CDR1 is SGHRS and CDR2 is YFSETQ in the germline V gene. The CDR3 consists of 14 residues. The V end was cut by 3 bases, the J end by 5 bases, with 12 bases between. The DNA for the CDR3 is TGCGCCAGCAGCTACCTTTCGGGTGACAATGAGCAGTTCTTC. It specifies CASSYLSGDNEQFF.

The CDR3 spells CASSLGGGLRTEAFF. In nucleotides, the CDR3 is TGCGCCAGCAGCTTGGGAGGTGGGTTGCGGACTGAAGCTTTCTTT. The chain links TRBV5-1 to TRBJ1-1; D gene ambiguous. CDR3 length: 15 amino acids. The V gene lost 0 bases and the J gene lost 5 bases, with 14 bases spanning the gap. The germline V gene has CDR1 SGHRS and CDR2 YFSETQ.

This chain connects TRBV6-2 or TRBV6-3 to TRBJ1-6, with D possibly TRBD1 on 5 matching bases. CDR1 and CDR2 from the germline V gene are MNHEY and SVGEGT. The V gene lost 6 bases and the J gene lost 9 bases, with 15 bases spanning the gap. This CDR3 spans 14 amino acids. The CDR3 nucleotides are TGTGCCAGCAGCTGGGACTCCCACAGTTCACCCCTCCACTTT. This translates into CASSWDSHSSPLHF.

The rearrangement joins TRBV4-3 to TRBJ2-5; D is undetermined. The CDR3 is 13 amino acids. V was shortened by 0 bases and J by 4 bases, with 6 bases between the two germline ends. Germline lookup yields CDR1 LGHNA and CDR2 YSLEER. As DNA, the CDR3 is TGCGCCAGCAGCCAAGAACCGAGAGAGACCCAGTACTTC. Translated: CASSQEPRETQYF.

V and J are TRBV6-5 and TRBJ2-3, with 7 bases matching TRBD1. Losses at the gene ends were 7 bases for V and 1 base for J; bases not matched to a gene: 8. CDR1 is MNHEY, CDR2 SVGAGI, per germline. The CDR3 consists of 15 residues. Written as DNA, the CDR3 is TGTGCCAGCAACAGCCCCCAGGGGGGCACAGATACGCAGTATTTT. As protein: CASNSPQGGTDTQYF.

The CDR3 bases are TGTGCCAGCAGTGCCGGGACAGGGGGATTCTACGAGCAGTACTTC. This encodes CASSAGTGGFYEQYF. The chain carries TRBV28 and TRBJ2-7, with 11 nucleotides matching TRBD1. The germline V gene has CDR1 MDHEN and CDR2 SYDVKM. This CDR3 contains 15 residues. J lost 3 bases, V lost 5 bases, and 6 bases had no gene match.

This clone was picked up one time. V usage is TRBV11-2 and J usage is TRBJ1-5; TRBD1 might be the D (5 bases). Germline loops: CDR1 SGHAT, CDR2 FQNNGV. This CDR3 is built from 15 residues. Trimming removed 5 bases from V and 2 bases from J, with 13 bases in between. The CDR3 loop reads CASSPGQRGNQPQHF. The DNA for the CDR3 is TGTGCCAGCAGCCCAGGGCAGCGGGGCAATCAGCCCCAGCATTTT.

V usage is TRBV6-2 or TRBV6-3 and J usage is TRBJ1-1, with D maybe TRBD1 (5 bases). V was shortened by 4 bases and J by 5 bases, with 14 bases between the two germline ends. From germline, CDR1 is MNHEY and CDR2 SVGEGT. CDR3 length: 14 amino acids. CDR3 sequence: CASSSHRSQTEAFF. The CDR3 DNA reads as TGTGCCAGCAGTTCCCACAGGAGTCAGACTGAAGCTTTCTTT.

CDR3 sequence: CASRPIYLTGRQNNEQFF. CDR3 bases: TGTGCCAGCAGGCCAATTTACTTAACAGGGAGACAGAATAATGAGCAGTTCTTC. The chain is built from TRBV27 and TRBJ2-1; tentative D call: TRBD1 (6 bases). The CDR3 spans 18 residues. Per germline, CDR1 MNHEY and CDR2 SMNVEV (reference sequence). V was cut by 6 bases and J by 7 bases, with 28 bases left in between.

The sample holds a few counts of this clone. This CDR3 reads CASSLDRGFGQPQHF. CDR3 nucleotides: TGTGCCAGCAGCTTGGACAGGGGGTTTGGTCAGCCCCAGCATTTT. The chain combines TRBV2 with TRBJ1-5; 10 nucleotides line up with TRBD1. After removal of 6 bases from V and 6 bases from J, the junction contained 8 bases not matched to a gene. The CDR3 length is 15 residues. Germline loops: CDR1 SNHLY, CDR2 FYNNEI.

The chain joins TRBV28 to TRBJ2-5; 9 bases line up with TRBD1. The germline CDR1 and CDR2 sequences are MDHEN and SYDVKM. Trimming removed 6 bases from V and 4 bases from J; junction bases left unmatched: 6. This CDR3 has 14 residues. The CDR3: CASRPQGAAETQYF. As DNA, the CDR3 is TGTGCCAGCAGACCACAGGGGGCGGCAGAGACCCAGTACTTC.

The rearrangement uses TRBV28 and TRBJ1-2; D remains unclear. CDR1 is MDHEN and CDR2 is SYDVKM in the germline V gene. Between the trimmed V and J ends, which lost 5 bases and 5 bases, there was a span of 18 bases. This CDR3 has 15 residues. CDR3 DNA: TGTGCCAGCAGTCCGGTCGGGGTTACTTCGTATGGCTACACCTTC. It specifies CASSPVGVTSYGYTF.

The table lists this clone with a few counts. The V and J genes are TRBV5-1 and TRBJ1-6, with no clear D. This CDR3 is 14 amino acids long. Trimming shortened V by 2 bases and J by 6 bases, and 9 bases separated the two germline ends. Germline loops: CDR1 SGHRS, CDR2 YFSETQ. CDR3 DNA sequence: TGCGCCAGCAGCTTCGACCTAGGTAATTCACCCCTCCACTTT. The encoded protein is CASSFDLGNSPLHF.

The chain links TRBV2 to TRBJ2-7; a weak D match, TRBD1 (5 bases). This CDR3 comprises 13 residues. CDR1 and CDR2 (germline): SNHLY, FYNNEI. V lost 7 bases to trimming and J lost 2 bases, with 12 bases between them. The CDR3 here is CASKDTIPYEQYF. The CDR3 bases are TGTGCCAGCAAGGACACCATCCCCTACGAGCAGTACTTC.

V usage is TRBV14 and J usage is TRBJ1-2; 8 bases are a match to TRBD1. J was trimmed by 2 bases and V by 0 bases; bases with no gene match: 5. CDR3 length: 16 residues. Germline loops: CDR1 SGHDN, CDR2 FVKESK. The CDR3 DNA reads as TGTGCCAGCAGCCAAGAGAAGGACAGGGCCAACTATGGCTACACCTTC. This sequence encodes CASSQEKDRANYGYTF.

The chain links TRBV7-9 to TRBJ2-1; tentative D call: TRBD1 (5 bases). Germline loops: CDR1 SEHNR, CDR2 FQNEAQ (reference sequence). The ends were cut back, 6 bases at V and 8 bases at J, with 14 bases in the middle. CDR3 size: 13 residues. In DNA form, the CDR3 reads TGTGCCAGCAGTCTAAAACAAGGGGATGAGCAGTTCTTC. Its translation: CASSLKQGDEQFF.

In this sample, this clone turned up once. The rearrangement links TRBV6-6 to TRBJ2-3; D remains ambiguous. V was pared by 2 bases and J by 9 bases, with 9 bases between. Germline values: CDR1 MNHNY, CDR2 SVGAGI (reference sequence). This CDR3 spans 12 amino acids. CDR3: CASSYRLSTQYF. The CDR3 DNA reads TGTGCCAGCAGTTACCGTTTATCCACGCAGTATTTT.

This clone occurred once. This chain joins TRBV5-4 and TRBJ1-1; D is unresolved. The germline CDR1 and CDR2 sequences are SGHNT and YYREEE (reference sequence). The CDR3 consists of 14 residues. This CDR3 reads CGLRKAGGRTEAFF. CDR3 nucleotide sequence: TGTGGTCTCAGAAAAGCGGGAGGGAGGACTGAAGCTTTCTTT.

The chain is built from TRBV2 and TRBJ1-2; D may be TRBD1 (5 bases). The CDR3 spans 18 residues. Germline lookup yields CDR1 SNHLY and CDR2 FYNNEI. V was pared by 0 bases and J by 4 bases, with 21 bases between. The CDR3 coding sequence is TGTGCCAGCAGTGAAGCGGCCGGGACTCCTGGACCCTCCTATGGCTACACCTTC. Translated, it gives CASSEAAGTPGPSYGYTF. The whole variable domain, filled in from reference TRBV2 and TRBJ1-2, reads EPEVTQTPSHQVTQMGQEVILRCVPISNHLYFYWYRQILGQKVEFLVSFYNNEISEKSEIFDDQFSVERPDGSNFTLKIRSTKLEDSAMYFCASSEAAGTPGPSYGYTFGSGTRLTVV.

The gene calls are TRBV11-2 and TRBJ1-2, with D unclear. Trimming pared 1 base from V and 6 bases from J, leaving 12 bases between. Germline loops: CDR1 SGHAT, CDR2 FQNNGV. The CDR3 runs to 14 residues. The CDR3: CASSLVTPADGYTF. In DNA, the CDR3 is TGTGCCAGCAGCTTAGTGACTCCGGCCGATGGCTACACCTTC.

Only one count was recorded for this clone. This chain connects TRBV28 to TRBJ1-2; D possibly corresponds to TRBD1 (6 bases). This CDR3 comprises 15 residues. Trimming shortened V by 1 base and J by 4 bases, and 13 bases separated the two germline ends. Per the germline V gene, CDR1 is MDHEN and CDR2 is SYDVKM. CDR3 coding DNA: TGTGCCAGCAGTTTATCCCCTGGGGGGGCCTATGGCTACACCTTC. It specifies CASSLSPGGAYGYTF.